This TCR beta chain is from a study of blood T cell repertoires in COVID-19. At the level of the study: Sources were T cells, B-cell-depleted T cells, or PBMCs; the material itself was cDNA or gDNA.

Germline V CDR1 and CDR2: SQVTM, ANQGSEA. The CDR3 consists of 15 residues. Between the trimmed V and J ends, which lost 3 bases and 3 bases, there was a span of 17 bases. The data were produced by immunoSEQ multiplex PCR, yet TCRdb's version contains in-frame clones alone and is incomplete. The sample yields nearly 35,000 clones, around 87% seen once. Sequencing was done on a sample of peripheral blood. This chain uses TRBV29-1 with TRBJ1-2, with D perhaps TRBD1 (5 bases). The receptor's source is a human donor in a cohort sampled during active COVID-19. The CDR3 here is CSVDRRYGGDYGYTF. CDR3 nucleotide sequence: TGCAGCGTTGATCGCCGCTATGGGGGGGACTATGGCTACACCTTC.